The clone carrying this T cell receptor (beta chain) appeared once. Libraries were prepared by immunoSEQ multiplex PCR; TCRdb keeps only in-frame clonotypes and omits some of them. The sample has 150,000 to 170,000 clones, roughly 80% seen once. The data belong to a study of blood T cell repertoires in COVID-19. Background on the study: Both acute and convalescent COVID-19 samples were obtained from the United States, Italy and Spain.

This CDR3 has 13 residues. CDR1 is LNHDA, CDR2 SQIVND, per germline (reference sequence). Between the trimmed V and J ends, which lost 9 bases and 8 bases, there was a span of 18 bases. This sequence originates from a man older than 75 with acute or convalescent COVID-19. Input material: peripheral blood. The chain uses TRBV19 and TRBJ2-3, with D possibly being TRBD1 (7 bases). This CDR3 reads CASIDREVGTQYF. In nucleotides, the CDR3 is TGTGCCAGCATAGACAGGGAGGTTGGTACGCAGTATTTT.